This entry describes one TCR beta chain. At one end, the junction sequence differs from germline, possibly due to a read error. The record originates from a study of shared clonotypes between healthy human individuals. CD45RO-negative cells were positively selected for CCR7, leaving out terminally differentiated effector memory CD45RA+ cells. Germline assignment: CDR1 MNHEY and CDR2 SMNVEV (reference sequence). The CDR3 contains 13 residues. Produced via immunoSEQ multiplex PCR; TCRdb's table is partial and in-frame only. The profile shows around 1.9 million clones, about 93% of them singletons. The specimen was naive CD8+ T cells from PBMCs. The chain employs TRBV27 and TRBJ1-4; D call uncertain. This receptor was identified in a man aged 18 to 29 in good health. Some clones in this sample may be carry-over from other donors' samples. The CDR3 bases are TGTGCCAGCAGTTCGCTAACTGATGAAAAACTGTTTTTT. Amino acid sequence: CASSSLTDEKLFF.